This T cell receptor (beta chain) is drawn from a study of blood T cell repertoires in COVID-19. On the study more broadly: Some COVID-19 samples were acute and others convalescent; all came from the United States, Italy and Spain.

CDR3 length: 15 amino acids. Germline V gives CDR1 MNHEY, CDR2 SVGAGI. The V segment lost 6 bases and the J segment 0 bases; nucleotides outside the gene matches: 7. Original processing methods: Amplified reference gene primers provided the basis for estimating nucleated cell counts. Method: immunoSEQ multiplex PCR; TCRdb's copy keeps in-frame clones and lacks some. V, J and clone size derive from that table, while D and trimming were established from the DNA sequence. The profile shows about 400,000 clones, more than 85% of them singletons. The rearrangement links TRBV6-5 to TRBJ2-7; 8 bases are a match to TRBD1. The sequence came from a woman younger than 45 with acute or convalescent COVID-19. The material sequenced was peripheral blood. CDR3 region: CASRAVQGDSYEQYF. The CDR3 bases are TGTGCCAGCAGGGCTGTACAGGGGGACTCCTACGAGCAGTACTTC.